The entry below describes one T cell receptor (beta chain). Its cognate antigen has yet to be identified. No base qualities exist here, and no much larger clone lies one base off it. These data come from a study of metastatic and nonmetastatic thyroid tumors (dated by TCRdb to about 2020). Background for the entire study: For patients with malignant and with benign thyroid disease, the researchers compared repertoires between peripheral blood samples and tumor or nodule tissue samples. Study-wide conclusions, independent of this receptor: In both blood and tumor samples, TCR beta diversity was reported to be significantly higher in malignant tumors than in benign nodules.

No treatment had been received by any patient before thyroid surgery. Using T-cell receptor beta sequencing, the researchers looked back retrospectively at clinical samples from patients, gathered between about 2011 and 2018. The protocol used for the library was PCR. The sequencer was an Illumina HiSeq 4000. High-throughput sequencing was used to profile the TCR beta-chain CDR3 region of each patient. Per the source publication's procedure: A classifier to discriminate distant-metastatic papillary thyroid cancer patients was built from CDR3 differences across clinicopathological groups. Repertoire diversity was assessed with the Shannon index, and tumor-blood repertoire similarity with the Morisita-Horn index. Using fastp trimming at Q25 and MiXCR clonotype assembly, TCRdb reanalyzed the public sequencing data and kept in-frame beta chains. Clone size and V and J calls follow TCRdb, not the original study. Here the sample has around 27,000 clones; 23% occur a single time. The ten largest clonotypes hold approximately 2.4% of the sample.

V lost 4 bases and J lost 0 bases; the stretch between them is 22 bases long. From the cysteine through the phenylalanine, the CDR3 covers 19 amino acids. The entry retains the CDR3 DNA only, 57 bases that are in frame from base 1. The germline V gene specifies LGHNA as CDR1 and YNFKEQ as CDR2. This TCR was recovered from a female donor with papillary thyroid cancer or a benign thyroid nodule (not recorded which). Some clones in this sample may be carry-over from other donors' samples. In this chain, TRBV4-2 is recombined with TRBJ2-1; a tentative D call is TRBD2 (6 bases match). Sequences were obtained from blood. The nucleotide sequence reads TGTGCCAGCAGCCGTACTAGCAGGATAATCCCGATCTCCTACAATGAGCAGTTCTTC. It is translated as CASSRTSRIIPISYNEQFF.